The rows below give T cell receptor beta chains drawn from one sample of a study of blood T cell repertoires in COVID-19. The data were produced by immunoSEQ multiplex PCR, yet TCRdb's version contains in-frame clones alone and is incomplete. Of 150,000 to 160,000 clones listed, around 87% are singletons. Sample: peripheral blood. These TCRs come from a middle-aged woman with acute or convalescent COVID-19. Both conserved end residues are part of each CDR3. Clone size is stated in some rows and not others, as once, few, many or a class when expanded.

TRBV10-1 NA CASSAPGQRLANYGYTF
TRBV5-1 NA CASSLATGRANVLTF
TRBV5-1 NA CASSPGLADYEQYF
TRBV5-4 NA CASSLDSSTEAFF
TRBV11-3 NA CASSPNPDSPRTQYF
TRBV19 NA CASSTTGTGPTEAFF
TRBV14 NA CASSPWDSRTDTQYF
TRBV4-1 NA CASSQPREFGTDTQYF
TRBV2 NA CASSLHTGQGAEQYF
TRBV6-5 few CASSPGQGNNSPLHF
TRBV14 NA CASSPSWGSGRAVGELFF
TRBV5-6 NA CASSFQGLGLVTNIQYF
TRBV4-2 NA CASSQEAGTNYGYTF
TRBV19 NA CASSFKGRGPSTGELFF
TRBV24-1 NA CATSDPGQNTGELFF
TRBV27 NA CASSSQYAPGNTIYF
TRBV7-2 few CASSLAAGNSPLHF
TRBV6-6 NA CASSRPIGQGAVYGYTF
TRBV5-1 NA CASSLLREALETQYF
TRBV14 large CASSQTGNSPLHF
TRBV16 once CASSPGQRGSQPQHF
TRBV18 NA CASSPDAGEKLFF
TRBV7-9 NA CASSLEGQSYNSPLHF
TRBV9 NA CASSFSGGEGGELFF
TRBV24-1 once CATSDLPSDTQYF
TRBV4-1 NA CASSQGVAVTGELFF
TRBV5-4 NA CASSLGTASIAGELFF
TRBV7-2 NA CASSSGQYSNQPQHF
TRBV14 NA CASSRGASTDTQYF
TRBV19 NA CASSIAPGQGKAFF
TRBV5-1 NA CASSLAGTGSDTQYF
TRBV7-7 NA CASSRPGLAGFDTGELFF
TRBV7-2 NA CASSLGVVGGTDEQYF
TRBV6-1 NA CASGRGGEYEQYF
TRBV19 NA CASGKTSGSNEQFF
TRBV20-1 NA CSASQAGANEQYF
TRBV4-1 NA CASSQGYAGGTGNTIYF
TRBV11-2 NA CASSPSGWSQPQHF
TRBV11-1 NA CASSLRTRVYNQPQHF
TRBV18 few CASSPGGLGELFF
TRBV5-1 NA CASSLAETSRDRRNMITYEQYF
TRBV5-1 once CASSSGAGATGNEQFF
TRBV7-8 NA CASSFAGGMADTQYF
TRBV2 NA CASSPDSLGQPQHF
TRBV25-1 NA CASSDRQGDLEQYF
TRBV7-2 NA CASSLAYGNEQYF
TRBV7-7 NA CASSLGDTRNGNEQFF
TRBV30 once CAWSVVSSYEQYF
TRBV10-3 once CAISPGQNSNQPQHF
TRBV19 NA CASSIVLASYEQYF
TRBV11-3 NA CASSLGGASGYNEQFF
TRBV7-6 few CASSLGQGASSNQPQHF
TRBV23-1 many CASSYPPGPNYGYTF
TRBV27 NA CASSRTDTGELFF
TRBV5-6 NA CASSTDRGLEPQHF
TRBV19 NA CASSEGGQRLYEQYF
TRBV6-5 NA CASSSAGGPRTDTQYF
TRBV29-1 NA CSVEVQGKTGELFF
TRBV6-5 NA CASSYHTSGTHNEQFF